Following are 30 T cell receptor beta chains from one sample sequenced in a study of cytomegalovirus exposure and HLA in healthy donors. The PCR made use of 60 Vbeta and 13 Jbeta primers. Measured with immunoSEQ multiplex PCR; TCRdb has only the in-frame clones, and not every one. This sample has approximately 100,000 clones, with around 79% found just once. Sample: PBMCs. These receptors were taken from a middle-aged woman in good health and CMV-seronegative.

Comment on this clone: This specimen includes other DNA sequences encoding the same CDR3. The genes are TRBV27 and TRBJ2-1, with TRBD1 matching over 10 bases. With 9 bases clipped from V and 5 bases from J, the junction kept 16 bases outside the gene matches. The CDR3 length is 17 residues. The germline V gene has CDR1 MNHEY and CDR2 SMNVEV (reference sequence). The CDR3, as DNA: TGTGCCAGACTGAGGGACAGGGGACGTCTAGATAACAATGAGCAGTTCTTC. Protein: CARLRDRGRLDNNEQFF.

The chain employs TRBV7-9 and TRBJ2-5; D perhaps matches TRBD2 (5 bases). With 1 base removed from V and 0 bases from J, the gap between germline ends came to 9 bases. The CDR3 consists of 15 residues. Looked up from germline, CDR1 is SEHNR and CDR2 is FQNEAQ (reference sequence). CDR3 in amino acids: CASSLVGGYQETQYF. The CDR3 DNA is TGTGCCAGCAGCTTAGTGGGCGGGTACCAAGAGACCCAGTACTTC.

This clone occurred a few times. The V call is TRBV19, the J call TRBJ2-5; 7 nucleotides match TRBD1. The DNA end lines up better with TRBJ2-7; the J call may be wrong. CDR3 length: 14 amino acids. Germline loops: CDR1 LNHDA, CDR2 SQIVND (reference sequence). The CDR3 DNA reads TGTGCCAGTAGTTTCCGGGACAGCCCGTACGAGCAGTACTTC. Translation gives CASSFRDSPYEQYF.

The J gene is TRBJ2-5, the V gene TRBV29-1; possible D gene TRBD1, 6 bases. Germline V gene data show CDR1 as SQVTM and CDR2 as ANQGSEA. The CDR3 contains 13 residues. The V gene lost 7 bases and the J gene lost 2 bases, with 14 bases spanning the gap. The CDR3 nucleotides read TGCAGCGCCGCCCAGGGGATTCAAGAGACCCAGTACTTC. Translation gives CSAAQGIQETQYF.

This clone occurred a few times. The gene calls are TRBV5-1 and TRBJ1-4; the match to TRBD1 covers 10 bases. The CDR3 consists of 15 residues. J was trimmed by 8 bases and V by 4 bases; bases with no gene match: 8. Germline CDR1 is SGHRS and CDR2 is YFSETQ. CDR3 region: CASSVTGTGVEKLFF. CDR3 in DNA: TGCGCCAGCAGCGTCACCGGGACAGGGGTCGAAAAACTGTTTTTT. The variable domain in full, completed from reference TRBV5-1 and TRBJ1-4, reads KAGVTQTPRYLIKTRGQQVTLSCSPISGHRSVSWYQQTPGQGLQFLFEYFSETQRNKGNFPGRFSGRQFSNSRSEMNVSTLELGDSALYLCASSVTGTGVEKLFFGSGTQLSVL.

Turning to this clone: The sample contains more than one DNA sequence encoding this CDR3. V gene TRBV4-1 combines with J gene TRBJ2-7; 7 bases line up with TRBD1. This CDR3 contains 13 residues. V lost 0 bases to trimming and J lost 4 bases; unmatched junction nucleotides: 0. Germline V CDR1 and CDR2: MGHRA, YSYEKL. CDR3 in DNA: TGCGCCAGCAGCCAAGAACAGGGGTACGAGCAGTACTTC. Translating gives CASSQEQGYEQYF.

The chain employs TRBV7-3 and TRBJ1-6; the D is unclear. The ends were cut back, 2 bases at V and 8 bases at J, with 10 bases in the middle. Per the germline V gene, CDR1 is SGHTA and CDR2 is FQGTGA. The CDR3 is made up of 14 amino acids. CDR3 DNA sequence: TGTGCCAGCAGCTTACGACATTGGGATTCACCCCTCCACTTT. It specifies CASSLRHWDSPLHF.

CDR3 amino acids: CASSLNGLAGARDEQYF. The CDR3 DNA is TGCGCCAGCAGCCTAAATGGACTAGCGGGGGCCAGAGACGAGCAGTACTTC. This chain links TRBV5-1 with TRBJ2-7, with TRBD2 identical over 13 bases. The CDR3 totals 17 residues. The germline V gene has CDR1 SGHRS and CDR2 YFSETQ. Trimming took 4 bases from V and 5 from J; bases not matched to a gene: 12.

The V call is TRBV14, the J call TRBJ2-7, with D perhaps matching TRBD2 (6 bases). V lost 5 bases and J 4 bases, leaving 18 bases between the germline ends. This CDR3 spans 15 amino acids. CDR1 and CDR2 (germline): SGHDN, FVKESK. DNA for the CDR3: TGTGCCAGCAGCGCGGGCCTAGCGTTGCTTTACGAGCAGTACTTC. This gives the protein CASSAGLALLYEQYF. The variable domain in full, with the rest retrieved from reference TRBV14 and TRBJ2-7, is EAGVTQFPSHSVIEKGQTVTLRCDPISGHDNLYWYRRVMGKEIKFLLHFVKESKQDESGMPNNRFLAERTGGTYSTLKVQPAELEDSGVYFCASSAGLALLYEQYFGPGTRLTVT.

This rearrangement joins TRBV5-4 to TRBJ2-7; 7 nucleotides line up with TRBD2. Germline V gene lookup returns CDR1 SGHNT and CDR2 YYREEE (reference sequence). Losses at the gene ends were 1 base for V and 6 bases for J; bases not matched to a gene: 4. The CDR3 length is 13 residues. The CDR3 spells CASSLTSEGEQYF. Written as DNA, the CDR3 is TGTGCCAGCAGCTTGACTAGCGAGGGCGAGCAGTACTTC.

The V gene is TRBV18, the J gene TRBJ2-5, with D perhaps matching TRBD2 (5 bases). The CDR3 has 17 residues. Germline assignment: CDR1 KGHSH and CDR2 LQKENI. V lost 1 base to trimming and J lost 3 bases, with 18 bases between them. CDR3 in DNA: TGTGCCAGCTCACCACGCTTCGGGGTGAAAGGCGAAGAGACCCAGTACTTC. Translation: CASSPRFGVKGEETQYF. Supplemented by reference TRBV18 and TRBJ2-5, the full variable domain reads NAGVMQNPRHLVRRRGQEARLRCSPMKGHSHVYWYRQLPEEGLKFMVYLQKENIIDESGMPKERFSAEFPKEGPSILRIQQVVRGDSAAYFCASSPRFGVKGEETQYFGPGTRLLVL.

This chain uses TRBV5-6 with TRBJ1-2; TRBD1 is a possible D gene (5 bases). This CDR3 has 13 amino acids. Germline V lookup: CDR1 SGHDT, CDR2 YYEEEE. The V gene lost 0 bases and the J gene lost 10 bases, with 13 bases spanning the gap. DNA of the CDR3: TGTGCCAGCAGCTTGGGGACATCGGCGTTCTACACCTTC. This codes for CASSLGTSAFYTF.

The chain combines TRBV12-5 with TRBJ1-5; D might be TRBD1 (6 bases). Trimming took off 3 bases at V and 4 bases at J, with 10 bases between the two ends. Looked up from germline, CDR1 is LGHNT and CDR2 is FRNRAP. The CDR3 consists of 14 residues. The CDR3 coding sequence is TGTGCTAGTGGTTTAGGGCAGGGGAATCAGCCCCAGCATTTT. It specifies CASGLGQGNQPQHF.

V usage is TRBV6-6 and J usage is TRBJ1-5; D gene uncertain. The V gene's germline CDR1 is MNHNY and CDR2 SVGAGI (reference sequence). The CDR3 is 13 amino acids. Trimming stripped 5 bases from V and 4 bases from J, with 9 bases between. CDR3 protein: CASSTAENQPQHF. CDR3 DNA sequence: TGTGCCAGCAGTACCGCCGAGAATCAGCCCCAGCATTTT.

This clone came up a few times. The rearrangement links TRBV5-4 to TRBJ1-5; no clear D gene. V dropped 4 bases and J dropped 7 bases, with 15 bases sitting between them. CDR3 length: 14 residues. The germline CDR1 and CDR2 sequences are SGHNT and YYREEE (reference sequence). DNA of the CDR3: TGTGCCAGCAGCCAATCCGGGGTTGGGCAGCCCCAGCATTTT. Its protein product is CASSQSGVGQPQHF.

The chain links TRBV11-3 to TRBJ2-1; TRBD2 matches 10 bases. V lost 2 bases and J lost 3; bases outside the gene matches: 1. This CDR3 comprises 15 residues. Germline CDR1 is SGHNT and CDR2 is YENEEA. CDR3: CASSLTSGVYNEQFF. The CDR3 DNA sequence: TGTGCCAGCAGCTTAACTAGCGGGGTCTACAATGAGCAGTTCTTC.

V is TRBV4-2 and J is TRBJ2-7; 14 bases line up with TRBD2. CDR1 and CDR2 from the germline V gene are LGHNA and YNFKEQ. The J segment lost 2 bases and the V segment lost 1 base, leaving 4 bases of the junction unmatched. CDR3 length equals 17 residues. CDR3 DNA sequence: TGTGCCAGCAGCCAAGGCACGACTAGCGGGGGGGCCTACGAGCAGTACTTC. This gives the protein CASSQGTTSGGAYEQYF.

This chain uses TRBV7-9 with TRBJ2-5; 10 nucleotides match TRBD2. Germline values: CDR1 SEHNR, CDR2 FQNEAQ (reference sequence). The CDR3 covers 16 residues. After removal of 2 bases from V and 5 bases from J, the junction contained 8 bases not matched to a gene. CDR3: CASSLPLAGGFETQYF. The CDR3 DNA follows: TGTGCCAGCAGCTTACCATTAGCGGGGGGTTTTGAGACCCAGTACTTC. The whole variable domain, remainder taken from reference TRBV7-9 and TRBJ2-5, is DTGVSQNPRHKITKRGQNVTFRCDPISEHNRLYWYRQTLGQGPEFLTYFQNEAQLEKSRLLSDRFSAERPKGSFSTLEIQRTEQGDSAMYLCASSLPLAGGFETQYFGPGTRLLVL.

The table lists this clone with a count of one. The chain couples TRBV6-1 to TRBJ1-1, with a tentative D call TRBD1 (6 bases). This CDR3 has 13 residues. Germline-derived CDR1 and CDR2 are MNHNS and SASEGT. The germline V and J ends were trimmed by 7 bases and 1 base, with 10 bases remaining between them. This CDR3 reads CASIYRANTEAFF. The CDR3, as DNA: TGTGCCAGCATATACAGGGCGAACACTGAAGCTTTCTTT.

The chain uses TRBV7-3 and TRBJ2-1, with 11 bases lining up with TRBD1. The CDR3 length is 15 residues. V shed 6 bases, J shed 4 bases, and the junction held 5 bases outside the gene matches. The germline CDR1 and CDR2 sequences are SGHTA and FQGTGA. The CDR3 loop reads CASSSGTGGYNEQFF. The CDR3 DNA is TGTGCCAGCAGTTCCGGGACAGGGGGGTACAATGAGCAGTTCTTC.

The rearrangement joins TRBV4-3 to TRBJ1-4; the D gene is possibly TRBD1 (5 bases). CDR1 is LGHNA and CDR2 is YSLEER in the germline V gene. This CDR3 is built from 16 residues. V was clipped by 0 bases and J by 7 bases, with 15 bases between them. The CDR3 DNA is TGCGCCAGCAGCCAAGAGTGGGTCCAGGGAGGTGAAAAACTGTTTTTT. This encodes CASSQEWVQGGEKLFF.

The count of this clone is one. The J gene is TRBJ1-3, the V gene TRBV29-1, with D unclear. Trimming left V 7 bases short and J 0 bases short, with 13 bases between. The CDR3 has 14 residues. CDR1 is SQVTM and CDR2 is ANQGSEA in the germline V gene. CDR3 sequence reads: CSASRDYSGNTIYF. DNA for the CDR3: TGCAGCGCCTCGCGAGACTACTCTGGAAACACCATATATTTT.

The CDR3 DNA reads as TGTGCCAGCAGCGTAGTAGGGACAGACTACAATGAGCAGTTCTTC. This gives the protein CASSVVGTDYNEQFF. The chain couples TRBV9 to TRBJ2-1; TRBD1 agrees at 7 bases. The V gene end was trimmed by 0 bases and the J gene end by 3 bases; junction bases not matched to a gene: 3. The CDR3 is 15 amino acids. The germline V gene has CDR1 SGDLS and CDR2 YYNGEE.

The CDR3 bases are TGTGCCAGCAGCTTGGGACAGGGTGATTCAGATACGCAGTATTTT. Its translation is CASSLGQGDSDTQYF. V is TRBV5-5 and J is TRBJ2-3, with 7 bases identical to TRBD1. With V trimmed by 0 bases and J by 4 bases, 5 bases remained unmatched. The CDR3 is 15 amino acids. CDR1 is SGHKS and CDR2 is YYEKEE in the germline V gene (reference sequence).

This chain's CDR3 is CASSLGLGAGDEQFF. CDR3 bases: TGCGCCAGCAGCCTGGGACTTGGTGCCGGGGATGAGCAGTTCTTC. V is TRBV4-3 and J is TRBJ2-1; D is possibly TRBD2 (6 bases). CDR1 is LGHNA and CDR2 is YSLEER in the germline V gene. The CDR3 contains 15 residues. The V and J ends lost 4 bases and 8 bases respectively, with 18 bases between them.

The chain recombines TRBV4-3 with TRBJ2-1; D is possibly TRBD2 (5 bases). Germline CDR1 LGHNA, CDR2 YSLEER. V gave up 3 bases and J gave up 6 bases, with 18 bases separating them. There are 16 residues in the CDR3. The chain's CDR3 is CASSQGAGDGGNEQFF. The CDR3 DNA is TGCGCCAGCAGCCAGGGTGCCGGGGATGGTGGCAATGAGCAGTTCTTC.

Concerning this clone itself: Germline is not matched at one junction end, which may reflect a read error. The chain combines TRBV9 with TRBJ2-2; TRBD2 is a possible D gene (6 bases). The CDR3 has 15 amino acids. Germline V gene sequence: CDR1 SGDLS, CDR2 YYNGEE. In DNA, the CDR3 is TGTGCCAGCAGCGTAGGATCGACCCGGGCCGGGGGGCTGTTTTTT. It specifies CASSVGSTRAGGLFF. The full variable domain, in which reference TRBV9 and TRBJ2-2 provide the parts outside the CDR3, is DSGVTQTPKHLITATGQRVTLRCSPRSGDLSVYWYQQSLDQGLQFLIQYYNGEERAKGNILERFSAQQFPDLHSELNLSSLELGDSALYFCASSVGSTRAGGLFFGEGSRLTVL.

The chain is built from TRBV7-2 and TRBJ1-4; the match to TRBD1 covers 7 bases. The length of the CDR3 is 14 residues. V lost 5 bases to trimming and J lost 6 bases; unmatched junction nucleotides: 6. Germline-derived CDR1 and CDR2 are SGHTA and FQGNSA. The CDR3, as DNA: TGTGCCAGCAGCAGCAGGACAGGAGATGAAAAACTGTTTTTT. Its translation is CASSSRTGDEKLFF.

The chain couples TRBV7-6 to TRBJ2-7, with 8 bases lining up with TRBD1. There are 15 residues in the CDR3. Trimming removed 4 bases from V and 3 bases from J; junction bases left unmatched: 8. Germline CDR1 reads SGHVS; CDR2 reads FNYEAQ. CDR3 bases: TGTGCCAGCAGCTCCGGACAGGGACCCAACTACGAGCAGTACTTC. It codes for CASSSGQGPNYEQYF.

The chain is built from TRBV4-2 and TRBJ2-1; 9 positions match TRBD2. V trimming: 4 bases; J trimming: 2 bases; junction bases outside the gene matches: 3. The CDR3 length is 15 residues. Germline V gene sequence: CDR1 LGHNA, CDR2 YNFKEQ. The CDR3 DNA reads as TGTGCCAGCAGCCGGGTAGCGGGAGCCTACAATGAGCAGTTCTTC. Translated, it gives CASSRVAGAYNEQFF.